Listed here are 17 T cell receptor beta chains from one sample, sequenced in a study of graft-versus-host responses after intestinal transplantation. The protocol was immunoSEQ multiplex PCR, while the TCRdb copy is restricted to in-frame clones and leaves out a portion. The sample consists of some 90,000 clones, approximately 90% of them appearing once. Antigen specificity for these receptors is unknown. This material consisted of unstimulated CD8+ T cells sorted from spleen or lymph node cells, taken before transplant. The receptors were gathered from a human donor who was the organ donor for an intestinal transplant.

This clone was seen only once. The rearrangement joins TRBV27 to TRBJ1-5; D not resolved. Germline assignment: CDR1 MNHEY and CDR2 SMNVEV (reference sequence). Trimming pared 4 bases from V and 5 bases from J, leaving 12 bases between. The CDR3 has 14 amino acids. The CDR3 protein is CASSSIKTDQPQHF. CDR3 nucleotide sequence: TGTGCCAGCAGTTCGATAAAAACTGATCAGCCCCAGCATTTT.

The chain recombines TRBV18 with TRBJ2-5; D may be TRBD2 (5 bases). The CDR3 sequence is 14 residues long. V lost 3 bases and J 1 base, leaving 9 bases between the germline ends. Germline V gene sequence: CDR1 KGHSH, CDR2 LQKENI. The CDR3 region is CASSPGEFQETQYF. The DNA for the CDR3 is TGTGCCAGCTCACCTGGGGAGTTCCAAGAGACCCAGTACTTC. The complete variable domain, with remaining parts taken from reference TRBV18 and TRBJ2-5, reads NAGVMQNPRHLVRRRGQEARLRCSPMKGHSHVYWYRQLPEEGLKFMVYLQKENIIDESGMPKERFSAEFPKEGPSILRIQQVVRGDSAAYFCASSPGEFQETQYFGPGTRLLVL.

The chain carries TRBV13 and TRBJ1-1, with TRBD1 identical over 7 bases. The CDR3 totals 14 residues. Trimming at V came to 4 bases and at J to 0 bases, leaving 2 bases not matched to a gene. Germline V gene sequence: CDR1 PRHDT, CDR2 FYEKMQ (reference sequence). The CDR3 sequence is CASSSGTVNTEAFF. The CDR3 DNA reads TGTGCCAGCAGCTCCGGGACAGTGAACACTGAAGCTTTCTTT.

The chain combines TRBV9 with TRBJ1-1, with D perhaps matching TRBD1 (5 bases). Germline V gene sequence: CDR1 SGDLS, CDR2 YYNGEE. This CDR3 has 21 residues. Trimming shortened V by 4 bases and J by 0 bases, and 31 bases separated the two germline ends. In nucleotides, the CDR3 is TGTGCCAGCAGCCCCCGTTTGGGGGGTCCGTTGCTAATGGGGATGAACACTGAAGCTTTCTTT. Its translation: CASSPRLGGPLLMGMNTEAFF.

This clone was counted once. V is TRBV6-1 and J is TRBJ2-7; 11 bases align to TRBD1. CDR1 MNHNS and CDR2 SASEGT come from the germline V gene. Unmatched junction bases numbered 1, after V lost 4 bases and J lost 2 bases. The CDR3 has 14 amino acids. The CDR3 sequence: CASSGTGGAYEQYF. CDR3 DNA: TGTGCCAGCAGTGGGACAGGGGGCGCCTACGAGCAGTACTTC.

The chain uses TRBV19 and TRBJ1-5; the D gene is possibly TRBD1 (5 bases). The CDR3 is 14 amino acids. CDR1 is LNHDA and CDR2 is SQIVND in the germline V gene (reference sequence). Between the trimmed V and J ends, which lost 7 bases and 6 bases, there was a span of 16 bases. The CDR3 DNA sequence: TGTGCCAGTACCCTACTCCTCGGGGGTCAGCCCCAGCATTTT. Translated, it gives CASTLLLGGQPQHF.

This clone has a handful of counts. J is TRBJ1-3 and V is TRBV2, with 7 bases that match TRBD1. Germline V gene lookup returns CDR1 SNHLY and CDR2 FYNNEI. The CDR3 consists of 15 residues. V was clipped by 6 bases and J by 3 bases; unmatched bases: 8. The chain's CDR3 is CASSATGRFGNTIYF. CDR3 nucleotide sequence: TGTGCCAGCAGCGCGACAGGGCGATTTGGAAACACCATATATTTT.

The rearrangement links TRBV9 to TRBJ1-2; D is perhaps TRBD1 (5 bases). The CDR3 contains 15 residues. Germline V gene lookup returns CDR1 SGDLS and CDR2 YYNGEE. With 1 base removed from V and 2 bases from J, the gap between germline ends came to 12 bases. The CDR3 nucleotides read TGTGCCAGCAGCGTATCGGCAGGGCGAAACTATGGCTACACCTTC. Its translation is CASSVSAGRNYGYTF.

The V call is TRBV19, the J call TRBJ2-7, with a weak D call TRBD1 (5 bases). The V and J ends lost 7 bases and 4 bases respectively, with 20 bases between them. CDR3 length: 15 amino acids. Germline CDR1 reads LNHDA; CDR2 reads SQIVND (reference sequence). The CDR3 loop reads CASTYEFSRAYEQYF. CDR3 nucleotides: TGTGCCAGTACCTATGAATTCTCCAGGGCGTACGAGCAGTACTTC.

This chain connects TRBV27 to TRBJ1-2; TRBD1 matches 8 bases. The trim removed 5 bases at V and 5 bases at J, leaving 10 bases unmatched. The CDR3 consists of 15 residues. Germline-derived CDR1 and CDR2 are MNHEY and SMNVEV (reference sequence). The CDR3 reads CASSAGGREGYGYTF. The CDR3 nucleotides read TGTGCCAGCAGTGCAGGGGGCAGGGAAGGATATGGCTACACCTTC.

The chain combines TRBV7-2 with TRBJ2-1, with 7 bases that match TRBD1. Germline-derived CDR1 and CDR2 are SGHTA and FQGNSA. Trimming removed 1 base from V and 7 bases from J; junction bases left unmatched: 4. The CDR3 runs 14 residues. The CDR3 nucleotides read TGTGCCAGCAGCTTAGTCCCAGGGGGTAATGAGCAGTTCTTC. Residues: CASSLVPGGNEQFF.

The gene calls are TRBV9 and TRBJ2-2; 13 bases match TRBD2. This CDR3 spans 16 amino acids. V dropped 3 bases and J dropped 1; count of bases not matched to a gene: 0. Looked up from germline, CDR1 is SGDLS and CDR2 is YYNGEE. The CDR3 sequence is CASSGTSGGNTGELFF. CDR3 nucleotides: TGTGCCAGCAGCGGGACTAGCGGGGGGAACACCGGGGAGCTGTTTTTT.

The chain joins TRBV25-1 to TRBJ2-2, with TRBD1 as a possible D gene (5 bases). The V gene's germline CDR1 is MGHDK and CDR2 SYGVNS. V lost 4 bases to trimming and J lost 4 bases, with 10 bases between them. This CDR3 comprises 14 residues. CDR3 residues: CASSGPGATGELFF. The CDR3 DNA reads TGTGCCAGCAGTGGCCCTGGGGCCACCGGGGAGCTGTTTTTT. Full variable domain (outside the CDR3, taken from reference TRBV25-1 and TRBJ2-2): EADIYQTPRYLVIGTGKKITLECSQTMGHDKMYWYQQDPGMELHLIHYSYGVNSTEKGDLSSESTVSRIRTEHFPLTLESARPSHTSQYLCASSGPGATGELFFGEGSRLTVL.

The CDR3 nucleotides read TGCAGCGTTGAAGTTCTAGACAGGGACTACTATGGCTACACCTTC. It yields the protein CSVEVLDRDYYGYTF. This chain connects TRBV29-1 to TRBJ1-2; 7 positions agree with TRBD1. V lost 1 base and J lost 3; bases outside the gene matches: 8. The CDR3 is 15 amino acids. Germline-derived CDR1 and CDR2 are SQVTM and ANQGSEA.

This sequence joins TRBV6-1 and TRBJ1-5; no clear D. Per the germline V gene, CDR1 is MNHNS and CDR2 is SASEGT. Trimming shortened V by 5 bases and J by 4 bases, and 12 bases separated the two germline ends. CDR3 length: 14 residues. The DNA of the CDR3 is TGTGCCAGCAGTCGGGAGGGAACTAATCAGCCCCAGCATTTT. This codes for CASSREGTNQPQHF.

The chain combines TRBV4-1 with TRBJ1-2, with D perhaps matching TRBD1 (6 bases). The germline V gene encodes CDR1 MGHRA and CDR2 YSYEKL. This CDR3 has 15 amino acids. V lost 4 bases, J lost 4 bases, and 16 bases lay in between. The CDR3 nucleotides are TGCGCCAGCAGCCTAACGTCAGGGGATAGCTATGGCTACACCTTC. As protein: CASSLTSGDSYGYTF.

This chain joins TRBV6-5 and TRBJ2-1; 9 bases are shared with TRBD1. The CDR3 extends over 14 amino acids. The V and J ends lost 4 bases and 6 bases, in that order; junction bases with no gene match: 4. Germline assignment: CDR1 MNHEY and CDR2 SVGAGI. CDR3 sequence reads: CASSLDRGSNEQFF. CDR3 bases: TGTGCCAGCAGTTTGGACAGGGGATCCAATGAGCAGTTCTTC.